This is a list of T cell receptor beta chains from one sample in a study of regulatory T cells in long-lasting Graves disease. Using its own MiXCR run on the multiplex PCR reads, TCRdb lists one record per CDR3 protein. The table records a few hundred thousand distinct CDR3 sequences, about 25% of them present only once. Specimen: peripheral blood mononuclear cells (PBMCs), collected when the disease was refractory, from a patient treated with antithyroid drugs. The source of these receptors is a female donor with Graves disease. CDR3s include the opening cysteine and the closing phenylalanine or tryptophan. The D gene is left open where the match is weak. Only part of the rows carry a size: once, few, many, or a class if the clone is expanded.

d_gene	v_gene	abundance	j_gene	CDR3aa	CDR3nt
NA	TRBV27	NA	TRBJ1-2	CASSSQGPLNYGYTF	TGTGCCAGCAGTTCCCAGGGGCCCCTTAACTATGGCTACACCTTC
NA	TRBV6-5	many	TRBJ2-5	CASSYSSLQYQETQYF	TGTGCCAGCAGTTACTCCAGTCTCCAGTACCAAGAGACCCAGTACTTC
NA	TRBV6-2/TRBV6-3	many	TRBJ1-1	CASSYVEGTEAFF	TGTGCCAGCAGTTACGTGGAGGGCACTGAAGCTTTCTTT
NA	TRBV6-5	NA	TRBJ1-2	CASSYSAFYGYTF	TGTGCCAGCAGTTACTCGGCTTTTTATGGCTACACCTTC
TRBD1	TRBV20-1	NA	TRBJ2-2	CSARPPGQWEMTSKTGELFF	TGCAGTGCTAGGCCTCCGGGACAGTGGGAGATGACTTCGAAAACCGGGGAGCTGTTTTTT
TRBD2	TRBV19	NA	TRBJ2-5	CASTTGTSGTETQYF	TGTGCCAGTACGACCGGGACTAGCGGGACAGAGACCCAGTACTTC
NA	TRBV20-1	NA	TRBJ2-2	CSASRDLNTGELFF	TGCAGTGCTTCCAGGGACCTAAACACCGGGGAGCTGTTTTTT
NA	TRBV5-1	few	TRBJ1-2	CASSLAFSYGYTF	TGCGCCAGCAGCTTGGCTTTTTCCTATGGCTACACCTTC
TRBD2	TRBV7-2	many	TRBJ2-2	CASSLTTSGANTGELFF	TGTGCCAGCAGCTTGACTACTAGCGGGGCGAACACCGGGGAGCTGTTTTTT
NA	TRBV4-2	NA	TRBJ2-5	CASSQASGQGGGTQYF	TGTGCCAGCAGCCAAGCTAGCGGACAAGGGGGGGGGACCCAGTACTTC
NA	TRBV2	few	TRBJ1-1	CASSDPGPEAFF	TGTGCCAGCAGTGACCCGGGACCAGAAGCTTTCTTT
TRBD2	TRBV20-1	many	TRBJ2-7	CSARGLAGVRYEQYF	TGCAGTGCGAGAGGACTAGCGGGAGTTCGCTACGAGCAGTACTTC
NA	TRBV2	many	TRBJ1-6	CASSPLGTSPLHF	TGTGCCAGCAGCCCCCTTGGCACCTCACCCCTCCACTTT
TRBD1	TRBV27	NA	TRBJ1-2	CASSSTGGSSYTF	TGTGCCAGCAGTTCGACAGGGGGCAGCAGCTACACCTTC
NA	TRBV12-3/TRBV12-4	many	TRBJ1-4	CASSPTGFNEKLFF	TGTGCCAGCAGCCCTACAGGGTTTAATGAAAAACTGTTTTTT
TRBD1	TRBV6-1	few	TRBJ1-5	CASRETGASQPQHF	TGTGCCAGCAGGGAAACAGGGGCGAGTCAGCCCCAGCATTTT
TRBD1	TRBV20-1	NA	TRBJ2-7	CRLGGQGAYEQYF	TGCAGGCTAGGAGGACAGGGGGCTTACGAGCAGTACTTC
NA	TRBV28	many	TRBJ2-7	CASSLVDGQLYEQYF	TGTGCCAGCAGTTTGGTAGACGGACAGCTGTACGAGCAGTACTTC
NA	TRBV6-5	NA	TRBJ1-5	CASSSWRSEYSNQPQHF	TGTGCCAGCAGTTCCTGGAGATCAGAGTATAGCAATCAGCCCCAGCATTTT
NA	TRBV3-1	NA	TRBJ2-2	CASSRETRVWNTGELFF	TGTGCCAGCAGCCGCGAAACTAGAGTCTGGAACACCGGGGAGCTGTTTTTT
NA	TRBV7-2	few	TRBJ1-1	CASSLDITRGGHQAFF	TGTGCCAGCAGCTTAGATATAACCCGGGGGGGACATCAAGCTTTCTTT
NA	TRBV28	many	TRBJ1-5	CASSLRGAGTNQPQHF	TGTGCCAGCAGTTTGCGCGGGGCAGGGACGAATCAGCCCCAGCATTTT
TRBD1	TRBV24-1	many	TRBJ2-4	CATSTGGDGNIQYF	TGTGCCACCAGCACAGGGGGCGATGGAAACATTCAGTACTTC
NA	TRBV19	NA	TRBJ2-4	CASSSQGPQYF	TGTGCCAGTAGTTCTCAGGGGCCTCAGTACTTC
NA	TRBV7-8	NA	TRBJ2-5	CASSLVESSTGTQYF	TGTGCCAGCAGCTTAGTAGAGTCTAGCACAGGGACCCAGTACTTC
NA	TRBV6-2/TRBV6-3	many	TRBJ1-5	CASSFSRTNQPQHF	TGTGCCAGCAGTTTTAGCCGAACCAATCAGCCCCAGCATTTT
NA	TRBV15	few	TRBJ1-1	CATSRDKGTEAFF	TGTGCCACCAGCAGAGATAAGGGCACTGAAGCTTTCTTT
NA	TRBV20-1	few	TRBJ2-7	CSASPGLPKPYEQYF	TGCAGTGCTAGCCCGGGACTCCCCAAACCCTACGAGCAGTACTTC
TRBD2	TRBV7-8	few	TRBJ2-5	CASSFAAGALETQYF	TGTGCCAGCAGCTTTGCAGCGGGAGCTTTAGAGACCCAGTACTTC
NA	TRBV28	many	TRBJ2-2	CASSFLGWGTNTGELFF	TGTGCCAGCAGTTTCCTAGGATGGGGAACGAACACCGGGGAGCTGTTTTTT
NA	TRBV19	few	TRBJ2-2	CASSLVSFSGTNTGELFF	TGTGCCAGTAGTTTGGTCTCCTTCAGCGGTACGAACACCGGGGAGCTGTTTTTT
TRBD1	TRBV12-3/TRBV12-4	many	TRBJ1-6	CASRPRGNSSPLHF	TGTGCCAGCAGGCCCAGGGGGAATAGTTCACCCCTCCACTTT
NA	TRBV6-2/TRBV6-3	few	TRBJ2-2	CASSYWANTGELFF	TGTGCCAGCAGTTACTGGGCGAACACCGGGGAGCTGTTTTTT
NA	TRBV3-1	many	TRBJ1-2	CASSHRARGTNYGYTF	TGTGCCAGCAGCCATCGAGCAAGGGGGACTAACTATGGCTACACCTTC
NA	TRBV2	NA	TRBJ2-5	CASHGGLETQYF	TGTGCCAGCCATGGCGGGTTGGAGACCCAGTACTTC
TRBD2	TRBV2	many	TRBJ2-7	CASSNSGNYEQYF	TGTGCCAGCAGTAATAGCGGGAACTACGAGCAGTACTTC
NA	TRBV6-2/TRBV6-3	many	TRBJ1-5	CASSLTGTNNQPQHF	TGTGCCAGCAGTCTGACAGGTACTAACAATCAGCCCCAGCATTTT
TRBD1	TRBV28	many	TRBJ2-7	CASSYRPGQAGEQYF	TGTGCCAGCAGCTACCGTCCGGGACAGGCCGGCGAGCAGTACTTC
TRBD1	TRBV6-1	many	TRBJ1-5	CASSPGGINQPQHF	TGTGCCAGCAGTCCAGGGGGCATCAATCAGCCCCAGCATTTT
TRBD2	TRBV6-1	many	TRBJ2-5	CASRGTTREETQYF	TGTGCCAGCAGGGGGACTACGAGGGAAGAGACCCAGTACTTC
NA	TRBV2	many	TRBJ2-5	CASFRETQYF	TGTGCCAGCTTCCGAGAGACCCAGTACTTC
NA	TRBV6-1	many	TRBJ2-5	CASSVGGPQETQYF	TGTGCCAGCAGTGTTGGGGGACCTCAAGAGACCCAGTACTTC
TRBD2	TRBV4-1	few	TRBJ2-7	CASSQVLEFGEGIYEQYF	TGCGCCAGCAGCCAAGTCTTGGAATTCGGGGAGGGGATCTACGAGCAGTACTTC
NA	TRBV7-7	many	TRBJ2-2	CASSKGGTGELFF	TGTGCTAGCAGCAAAGGGGGAACCGGGGAGCTGTTTTTT
NA	TRBV7-2	NA	TRBJ2-7	CASSFIPTYEQYF	TGTGCCAGCAGCTTCATCCCTACCTACGAGCAGTACTTC
NA	TRBV19	NA	TRBJ2-6	CASRLISGANVLTF	TGTGCCAGTAGACTGATCTCTGGGGCCAACGTCCTGACTTTC
NA	TRBV7-6	few	TRBJ2-1	CASSLDEGPYNEQFF	TGTGCCAGCAGCTTAGATGAGGGGCCTTACAATGAGCAGTTCTTC
TRBD1	TRBV27	many	TRBJ2-7	CASRRQGGYEQYF	TGTGCCAGCAGGCGACAGGGCGGCTACGAGCAGTACTTC